Listed below are T cell receptor beta chains from one sample, sequenced in a study of regulatory T cells in long-lasting Graves disease. Each CDR3 protein gets one entry after TCRdb re-called the multiplex PCR reads with MiXCR. The profile shows about 460,000 distinct CDR3 sequences, approximately 23% of them singletons. The sequencing used peripheral blood mononuclear cells (PBMCs), collected when the disease was refractory, from a patient treated with antithyroid drugs. Receptor source: a female donor with Graves disease. The CDR3 runs from the conserved cysteine through the conserved F or W. The D gene is left open where the match is weak. Clone size is not always given. Where it is, it says once, few, many or a class for expanded clones.

V	D	size	J	DNA	CDR3
TRBV9	TRBD1	.	TRBJ2-2	TGTGCCAGCAGCGGGGGGACAGCGAACACCGGGGAGCTGTTTTTT	CASSGGTANTGELFF
TRBV10-2	.	many	TRBJ1-6	TGCGCCAGCAGGGGGCCGGATTCACCCCTCCACTTT	CASRGPDSPLHF
TRBV12-3/TRBV12-4	.	few	TRBJ2-2	TGTGCCAGCAGGCATACGGGACTTGGGAGCGGGGAGCTGTTTTTT	CASRHTGLGSGELFF
TRBV19	TRBD2	.	TRBJ2-2	TGTGCCAGTCGGCGCGGGAGGGCCTCGTCCGGGGAGCTGTTTTTT	CASRRGRASSGELFF
TRBV9	.	few	TRBJ2-4	TGTGCCAGCAGCGCCGATGGGTCCCACCTCAAAAACATTCAGTACTTC	CASSADGSHLKNIQYF
TRBV6-2/TRBV6-3	.	many	TRBJ2-4	TGTGCCAGCAGAAGGGTGGCCAAAAACATTCAGTACTTC	CASRRVAKNIQYF
TRBV28	.	once	TRBJ1-1	TGTGCCAGCAGGACCCTTCACACTGAAGCTTTCTTT	CASRTLHTEAFF
TRBV28	.	many	TRBJ1-4	TGTGCCAGCAGGAATGGCGGAAAACTGTTTTTT	CASRNGGKLFF
TRBV6-9	TRBD2	many	TRBJ2-7	TGTGCCAGCAGTTACATTGCGGGAGGGCCTTACGAGCAGTACTTC	CASSYIAGGPYEQYF
TRBV28	.	many	TRBJ2-7	TGTGCCAGCAGTGGGGGGACCTCCTACGAGCAGTACTTC	CASSGGTSYEQYF
TRBV15	.	few	TRBJ1-1	TGTGTCACCAGCTCTAGACCCCTCTCACCCACTGAAGCTTTCTTT	CVTSSRPLSPTEAFF
TRBV3-1	.	few	TRBJ1-5	TGTGCCAGCAGCCAAGATAGACAGATCAATCAGCCCCAGCATTTT	CASSQDRQINQPQHF
TRBV5-4	TRBD2	.	TRBJ2-5	TGTGCCAGCAGCCGGCCGGGAGGGGAGACCCAGTACTTC	CASSRPGGETQYF